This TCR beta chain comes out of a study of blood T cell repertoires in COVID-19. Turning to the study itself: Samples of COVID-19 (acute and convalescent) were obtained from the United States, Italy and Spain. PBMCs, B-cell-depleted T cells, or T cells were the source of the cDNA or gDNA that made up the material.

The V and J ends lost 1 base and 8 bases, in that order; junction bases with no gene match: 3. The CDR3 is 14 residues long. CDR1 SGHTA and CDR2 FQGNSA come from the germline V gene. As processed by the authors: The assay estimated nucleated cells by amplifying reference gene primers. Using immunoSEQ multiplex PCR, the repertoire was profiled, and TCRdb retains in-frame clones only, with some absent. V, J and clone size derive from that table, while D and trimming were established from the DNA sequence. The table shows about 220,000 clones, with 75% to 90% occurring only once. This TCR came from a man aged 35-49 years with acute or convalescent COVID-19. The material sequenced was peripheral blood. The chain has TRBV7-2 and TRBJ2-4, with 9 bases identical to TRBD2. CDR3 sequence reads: CASSLGTSVDIQYF. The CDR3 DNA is TGTGCCAGCAGCTTAGGGACTAGCGTAGACATTCAGTACTTC.